What follows are 18 T cell receptor beta chains derived from one specimen sequenced in a study of blood T cell repertoires in COVID-19. This table comes from immunoSEQ multiplex PCR, and its TCRdb copy is limited to in-frame clones, with some not included. The table has around 150,000 clones, 75% to 85% seen once. The sequenced material came from peripheral blood. The receptors were sampled from a human donor in a cohort sampled during active COVID-19.

For the CDR3, the DNA is TGTGCCAGCAGTTACGGGACAGGGGCACACTACGAGCAGTACTTC. This gives the protein CASSYGTGAHYEQYF. The chain carries TRBV6-5 and TRBJ2-7, with 10 nucleotides matching TRBD1. J gave up 3 bases and V 2 bases, and 4 bases lay outside the gene matches. The CDR3 has 15 residues. CDR1 and CDR2 (germline): MNHEY, SVGAGI.

V and J are TRBV2 and TRBJ1-1, with a possible D match to TRBD1 (6 bases). CDR1 and CDR2 (germline): SNHLY, FYNNEI. CDR3 length equals 13 residues. The V gene lost 9 bases and the J gene lost 4 bases, with 15 bases spanning the gap. The CDR3 loop is CASGREGGTEAFF. CDR3 DNA: TGTGCCAGTGGGAGGGAGGGGGGCACTGAAGCTTTCTTT.

This clone appeared a few times. The CDR3 here is CASSPMVGSDTQYF. The DNA of the CDR3 is TGCGCCAGCAGCCCGATGGTCGGTTCAGATACGCAGTATTTT. The chain links TRBV5-1 to TRBJ2-3, with unresolved D. The CDR3 contains 14 residues. With 4 bases removed from V and 4 bases from J, the gap between germline ends came to 13 bases. Germline assignment: CDR1 SGHRS and CDR2 YFSETQ.

This chain joins TRBV30 and TRBJ2-7; 7 bases map to TRBD1. This CDR3 contains 13 residues. Germline V gives CDR1 GTSNPN, CDR2 SVGIG (reference sequence). Trimming at V came to 3 bases and at J to 3 bases, leaving 5 bases not matched to a gene. Written as DNA, the CDR3 is TGTGCCTGGAGCCTAGGGGACAGCTACGAGCAGTACTTC. Amino acids: CAWSLGDSYEQYF.

The V and J genes are TRBV28 and TRBJ2-7; 10 nucleotides line up with TRBD2. The germline V gene encodes CDR1 MDHEN and CDR2 SYDVKM. The junction had 6 bases not matched to a gene; V was cut back by 6 bases and J by 4 bases. The length of the CDR3 is 14 residues. The CDR3 nucleotides read TGTGCCAGCAGGCCTAGCGGGAGTTCGTACGAGCAGTACTTC. Translating gives CASRPSGSSYEQYF.

This chain uses TRBV10-3 with TRBJ2-1; TRBD2 matches 9 bases. The germline gives CDR1 ENHRY, CDR2 SYGVKD. CDR3 length: 14 amino acids. The V gene end was trimmed by 10 bases and the J gene end by 6 bases; junction bases not matched to a gene: 10. Here the CDR3 DNA reads TGTGCCACCCTCTTTAGCGGGAGTAGCAATGAGCAGTTCTTC. Translated, it gives CATLFSGSSNEQFF.

CDR3 protein: CASSLRGGDGYTF. The CDR3 nucleotides are TGCGCCAGCAGCCTAAGGGGGGGAGATGGCTACACCTTC. The chain has TRBV10-2 and TRBJ1-2, with a tentative D call TRBD1 (6 bases). Germline V lookup: CDR1 WSHSY, CDR2 SAAADI. Trimming cost V 6 bases and J 6 bases, with 14 bases left between them. The CDR3 has 13 residues.

In its sample, this clone was seen many times. The junction and the germline gene differ at one end; a read error may be behind it. The chain couples TRBV7-7 to TRBJ2-1, with TRBD2 identical over 11 bases. Germline values: CDR1 SSHAT, CDR2 FNYEAQ (reference sequence). This CDR3 is built from 15 residues. DNA of the CDR3: TGTGCCAGCAGCCTAGCGGGGGGATTATACAATGAGCAGTTCTTC. This sequence encodes CASSLAGGLYNEQFF.

This chain joins TRBV5-1 and TRBJ2-7, with 7 bases that match TRBD1. CDR3 size: 14 residues. From germline, CDR1 is SGHRS and CDR2 YFSETQ. The V gene end was trimmed by 2 bases and the J gene end by 5 bases; junction bases not matched to a gene: 7. The CDR3 nucleotides are TGCGCCAGCAGCTTTCGCAACAGGGGCCACGAGCAGTACTTC. It is translated as CASSFRNRGHEQYF.

This chain uses TRBV4-3 with TRBJ2-7; tentatively, D is TRBD1 (5 bases). The CDR3 spans 16 residues. Trimming shortened V by 0 bases and J by 2 bases, and 14 bases separated the two germline ends. CDR1 is LGHNA and CDR2 is YSLEER in the germline V gene. CDR3 sequence (DNA): TGCGCCAGCAGCCAAGAACTAAAGGGGCCGACCTACGAGCAGTACTTC. Protein product: CASSQELKGPTYEQYF.

Of note for this clone: At one end the junction does not follow the germline gene, possibly because of a read error. The chain joins TRBV6-1 to TRBJ2-2; the D is unclear. This CDR3 contains 13 residues. Germline loops: CDR1 MNHNS, CDR2 SASEGT. The CDR3 sequence is CASREELIGELFF. Written as DNA, the CDR3 is TGTGCCAGCAGGGAAGAACTCATCGGGGAGCTGTTTTTT.

Regarding this clone: The same CDR3 can be traced to other DNA sequences in this sample. The genes are TRBV5-5 and TRBJ2-7; 9 bases are a match to TRBD1. The ends lost 0 bases at V and 2 bases at J; junction bases unmatched: 12. Looked up from germline, CDR1 is SGHKS and CDR2 is YYEKEE (reference sequence). The CDR3 covers 18 residues. As DNA, the CDR3 is TGTGCCAGCAGCTTGGTGGGTGGGGCGGGACAGGGAGCCTACGAGCAGTACTTC. Translation: CASSLVGGAGQGAYEQYF.

The rearrangement links TRBV29-1 to TRBJ2-7, with 13 bases aligning to TRBD2. The CDR3 consists of 12 residues. Germline CDR1 is SQVTM and CDR2 is ANQGSEA. After removal of 6 bases from V and 6 bases from J, the junction contained 2 bases not matched to a gene. CDR3 coding DNA: TGCAGCGTCGGGACTAGCGGGATCGAGCAGTACTTC. Its protein is CSVGTSGIEQYF.

This sequence joins TRBV19 and TRBJ1-1; maybe TRBD1 (5 bases). Germline lookup yields CDR1 LNHDA and CDR2 SQIVND (reference sequence). The V and J ends lost 1 base and 4 bases respectively, with 10 bases between them. CDR3 length equals 14 residues. The CDR3 spells CASSIGGEATEAFF. Here the CDR3 DNA reads TGTGCCAGTAGTATAGGAGGGGAGGCCACTGAAGCTTTCTTT.

V and J are TRBV2 and TRBJ2-1; tentative D call: TRBD2 (5 bases). Germline CDR1 is SNHLY and CDR2 is FYNNEI. Trimming removed 6 bases from V and 4 bases from J, with 10 bases in between. The CDR3 runs to 13 residues. This chain's CDR3 is CASRVTSYNEQFF. The CDR3, as DNA: TGTGCCAGCAGAGTTACTAGTTACAATGAGCAGTTCTTC.

V gene TRBV19 combines with J gene TRBJ1-2; D gene ambiguous. Germline CDR1 and CDR2: LNHDA and SQIVND (reference sequence). V gave up 3 bases and J gave up 0 bases, with 5 bases separating them. The CDR3 totals 13 residues. CDR3 coding DNA: TGTGCCAGTAGTATCCCAGCTAACTATGGCTACACCTTC. It codes for CASSIPANYGYTF.

This rearrangement joins TRBV6-5 to TRBJ1-2, with D possibly matching TRBD1 (5 bases). V shed 6 bases and J shed 7 bases, with 12 bases lying between them. Germline assignment: CDR1 MNHEY and CDR2 SVGAGI. This CDR3 has 12 residues. The CDR3, as DNA: TGTGCCAGCAGGCCGGGGGAGAGTGGCTACACCTTC. This translates into CASRPGESGYTF.

The genes are TRBV12-3 or TRBV12-4 and TRBJ2-6; a weak D match, TRBD2 (6 bases). Trimming pared 7 bases from V and 6 bases from J, leaving 10 bases between. This CDR3 has 13 residues. The CDR3 protein is CASTGVVANVLTF. CDR3 DNA: TGTGCCAGCACGGGGGTCGTGGCCAACGTCCTGACTTTC.